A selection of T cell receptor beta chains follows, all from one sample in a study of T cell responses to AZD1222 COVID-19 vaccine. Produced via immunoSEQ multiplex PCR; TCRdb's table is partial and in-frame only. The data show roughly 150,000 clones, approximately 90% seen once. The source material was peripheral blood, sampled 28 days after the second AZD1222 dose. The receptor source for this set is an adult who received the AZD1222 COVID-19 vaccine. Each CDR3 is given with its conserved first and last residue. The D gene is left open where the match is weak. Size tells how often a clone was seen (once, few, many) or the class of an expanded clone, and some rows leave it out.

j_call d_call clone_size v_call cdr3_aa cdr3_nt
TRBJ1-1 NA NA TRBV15 CATSPRREDTEAFF TGTGCCACCAGCCCGAGGAGGGAGGACACTGAAGCTTTCTTT
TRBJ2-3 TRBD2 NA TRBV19 CASSIGLAGGRTDTQYF TGTGCCAGTAGTATAGGACTAGCGGGAGGACGCACAGATACGCAGTATTTT
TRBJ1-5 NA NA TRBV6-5 CASSPGPRSNQPQHF TGTGCCAGCAGTCCAGGACCGCGTAGCAATCAGCCCCAGCATTTT
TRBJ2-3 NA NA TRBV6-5 CATTDHSTDTQYF TGTGCCACCACAGATCACAGCACAGATACGCAGTATTTT
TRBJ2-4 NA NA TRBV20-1 CSASRFGRVGAKNIQYF TGCAGTGCTAGTAGGTTCGGCAGGGTGGGAGCCAAAAACATTCAGTACTTC
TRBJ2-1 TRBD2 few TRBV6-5 CASSYTSGVSYNEQFF TGTGCCAGCAGTTACACTAGCGGGGTCTCCTACAATGAGCAGTTCTTC
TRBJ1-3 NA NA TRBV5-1 CASQGDPSGNTIYF TGCGCCTCACAAGGGGACCCGTCTGGAAACACCATATATTTT
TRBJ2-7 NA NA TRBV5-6 CASTLVGGLSPHEQYF TGTGCCAGCACCCTAGTCGGGGGCCTCTCACCCCACGAGCAGTACTTC
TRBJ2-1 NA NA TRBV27 CASSPGTSYNEQFF TGTGCCAGCAGTCCCGGGACCAGCTACAATGAGCAGTTCTTC
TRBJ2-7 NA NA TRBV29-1 CSVGGFPYEQYF TGCAGCGTTGGAGGGTTTCCCTACGAGCAGTACTTC
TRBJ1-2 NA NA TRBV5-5 CASSLTQGMVYGYTF TGTGCCAGCAGCTTAACTCAGGGGATGGTCTATGGCTACACCTTC
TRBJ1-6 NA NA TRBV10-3 CAISDRGSGSPLHF TGTGCCATCAGTGACCGGGGGTCTGGATCACCCCTCCACTTT
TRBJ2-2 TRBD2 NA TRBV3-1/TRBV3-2 CASSQEILAKAGELFF TGTGCCAGCAGCCAAGAAATACTAGCGAAGGCCGGGGAGCTGTTTTTT
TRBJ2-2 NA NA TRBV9 CASSPSNTGELFF TGTGCCAGCAGCCCCTCCAACACCGGGGAGCTGTTTTTT
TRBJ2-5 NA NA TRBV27 CASSLSWQDQETQYF TGTGCCAGCAGTTTATCTTGGCAGGACCAAGAGACCCAGTACTTC
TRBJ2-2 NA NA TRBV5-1 CASSLVASSDTGELFF TGCGCCAGCAGCTTGGTCGCCTCGTCGGACACCGGGGAGCTGTTTTTT
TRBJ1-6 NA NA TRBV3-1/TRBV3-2 CASSQGMGNSPLHF TGTGCCAGCAGCCAGGGTATGGGTAATTCACCCCTCCACTTT
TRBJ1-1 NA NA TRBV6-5 CASSYMGGNTEAFF TGTGCCAGCAGTTACATGGGGGGGAACACTGAAGCTTTCTTT
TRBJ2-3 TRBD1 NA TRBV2 CASSVPQGLRTDTQYF TGTGCCAGCAGTGTCCCACAGGGGTTGCGCACAGATACGCAGTATTTT
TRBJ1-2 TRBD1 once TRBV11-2 CASSLGETGRFYGYTF TGTGCCAGCAGCTTAGGGGAGACAGGGAGGTTCTATGGCTACACCTTC
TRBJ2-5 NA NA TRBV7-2 CASSFGNQETQYF TGTGCCAGCAGCTTTGGGAACCAAGAGACCCAGTACTTC
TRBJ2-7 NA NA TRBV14 CASSQGVGEYEQYF TGTGCCAGCAGCCAAGGGGTAGGAGAATACGAGCAGTACTTC
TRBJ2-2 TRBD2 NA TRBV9 CASSVGIAGPTGELFF TGTGCCAGCAGCGTAGGCATAGCGGGCCCCACCGGGGAGCTGTTTTTT
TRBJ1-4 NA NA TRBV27 CASRRGPYSATNEKLFF TGTGCCAGCCGTAGAGGGCCGTACTCTGCAACTAATGAAAAACTGTTTTTT
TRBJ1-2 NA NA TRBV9 CASSAGDREGDYGYTF TGTGCCAGCAGCGCCGGCGACAGAGAAGGGGACTATGGCTACACCTTC
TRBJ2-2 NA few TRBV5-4 CASSPGTGNTGELFF TGTGCCAGCAGCCCAGGGACGGGGAACACCGGGGAGCTGTTTTTT
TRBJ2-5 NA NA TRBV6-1 CASSEFGPARETQYF TGTGCCAGCAGTGAATTCGGCCCTGCTCGCGAGACCCAGTACTTC
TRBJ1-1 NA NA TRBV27 CASSFVQNTEAFF TGTGCCAGCAGTTTCGTTCAGAACACTGAAGCTTTCTTT
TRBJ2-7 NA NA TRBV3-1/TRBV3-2 CASSPTAAPYEQYF TGTGCCAGCAGCCCCACAGCAGCCCCCTACGAGCAGTACTTC
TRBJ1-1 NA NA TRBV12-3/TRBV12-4 CASSLRSEAFF TGTGCCAGCAGTTTACGGAGCGAAGCTTTCTTT
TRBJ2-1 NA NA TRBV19 CASSMGYNEQFF TGTGCCAGTAGTATGGGGTACAATGAGCAGTTCTTC
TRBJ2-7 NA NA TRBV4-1 CASSQSPWDSREQYF TGCGCCAGCAGCCAATCACCGTGGGACTCGCGAGAGCAGTACTTC
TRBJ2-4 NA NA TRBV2 CASTLTGNIQYF TGTGCCAGCACCTTGACTGGAAACATTCAGTACTTC
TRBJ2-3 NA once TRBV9 CASSSSPSDTQYF TGTGCCAGCAGCTCCAGCCCCTCAGATACGCAGTATTTT
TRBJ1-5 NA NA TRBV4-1 CASSQDFGNQPQHF TGCGCCAGCAGCCAAGATTTTGGCAATCAGCCCCAGCATTTT
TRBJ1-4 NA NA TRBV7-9 CASSLSHEKLFF TGTGCCAGCAGCTTATCTCATGAAAAACTGTTTTTT
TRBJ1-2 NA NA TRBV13 CASSLSQFGYTF TGTGCCAGCAGCTTATCCCAGTTTGGCTACACCTTC
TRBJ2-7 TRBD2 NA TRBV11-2 CASSFRLAGAPGHEQYF TGTGCCAGCAGCTTCCGACTAGCGGGAGCCCCAGGTCACGAGCAGTACTTC
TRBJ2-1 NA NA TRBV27 CASSSNVRYNEQFF TGTGCCAGCAGTTCGAACGTTCGTTACAATGAGCAGTTCTTC
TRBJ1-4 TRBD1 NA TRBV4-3 CASSLEGRTGGIEKLFF TGCGCCAGCAGCCTCGAAGGCCGGACAGGGGGCATTGAAAAACTGTTTTTT
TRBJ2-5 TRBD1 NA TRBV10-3 CAISESTGGETQYF TGTGCCATCAGTGAGTCGACAGGGGGCGAGACCCAGTACTTC